One sample yielded the 22 T cell receptor beta chains listed below, sequenced in a study of response to subunit inactivated influenza vaccine. TCRdb recomputed calls from the RT-PCR reads with MiXCR, one row per CDR3 protein. Counted here are 500,000 to 650,000 distinct CDR3 sequences, under 9% occurring once; the ten biggest clones make up 13%. The sequences come from PBMCs from blood, collected around 25 months after vaccination. Receptors were obtained from a man aged 50-75 years who received an inactivated influenza vaccine.

This clonotype occurred a few times. The chain recombines TRBV4-3 with TRBJ1-2, with unresolved D. The length of the CDR3 is 13 residues. Trimming shortened V by 0 bases and J by 8 bases, and 10 bases separated the two germline ends. Germline V gene sequence: CDR1 LGHNA, CDR2 YSLEER. CDR3 residues: CASSQETAWGYTF. The CDR3 DNA follows: TGCGCCAGCAGCCAAGAAACAGCTTGGGGCTACACCTTC.

This sequence joins TRBV18 and TRBJ1-1, with D perhaps TRBD1 (6 bases). The germline V gene has CDR1 KGHSH and CDR2 LQKENI. Deletions cut 3 bases from V and 1 base from J, with 12 bases between. This CDR3 is built from 15 residues. The CDR3 DNA reads as TGTGCCAGCTCACCGGGAGGGGGGCGGAACACTGAAGCTTTCTTT. This encodes CASSPGGGRNTEAFF.

V usage is TRBV6-2 or TRBV6-3 and J usage is TRBJ2-5; D is undetermined. This CDR3 is built from 14 residues. Germline-derived CDR1 and CDR2 are MNHEY and SVGEGT. The V gene lost 0 bases and the J gene lost 1 base, with 6 bases spanning the gap. The CDR3 coding sequence is TGTGCCAGCAGTTACTCGAAAATCCAAGAGACCCAGTACTTC. It translates to CASSYSKIQETQYF.

This clonotype was detected ten times or more. The chain combines TRBV29-1 with TRBJ1-2, with 9 bases aligning to TRBD1. Germline CDR1 reads SQVTM; CDR2 reads ANQGSEA. The CDR3 contains 14 residues. The V segment lost 5 bases and the J segment 4 bases; nucleotides outside the gene matches: 8. The CDR3 bases are TGCAGCGTTAACCTAGGGACAGGGTCCTATGGCTACACCTTC. Protein product: CSVNLGTGSYGYTF.

CDR3 region: CASSSNKSPNYGYTF. For the CDR3, the DNA is TGCGCCAGCAGCTCTAATAAGAGCCCTAACTATGGCTACACCTTC. The genes are TRBV5-1 and TRBJ1-2; D unresolved. The V and J ends lost 3 bases and 0 bases respectively, with 12 bases between them. The germline gives CDR1 SGHRS, CDR2 YFSETQ. The CDR3 loop spans 15 amino acids.

The chain recombines TRBV20-1 with TRBJ1-1; D remains ambiguous. V lost 5 bases and J 5 bases, leaving 21 bases between the germline ends. Germline lookup yields CDR1 DFQATT and CDR2 SNEGSKA (reference sequence). The CDR3 runs to 15 residues. The CDR3 here is CSAPSPAGAWTEAFF. Written as DNA, the CDR3 is TGCAGTGCTCCCTCCCCAGCCGGCGCTTGGACTGAAGCTTTCTTT.

This chain connects TRBV9 to TRBJ1-3; no clear D. Germline V CDR1 and CDR2: SGDLS, YYNGEE. The CDR3 loop spans 15 amino acids. The V end lost 0 bases, the J end lost 1 base, and 8 bases lay between the germline ends. The CDR3, as DNA: TGTGCCAGCAGCGTAGTCGGGTCGTCTGGAAACACCATATATTTT. Protein: CASSVVGSSGNTIYF.

There are a few counts of this clonotype. The rearrangement uses TRBV5-1 and TRBJ1-1, with 12 bases identical to TRBD1. Trimming at V came to 4 bases and at J to 5 bases, leaving 6 bases not matched to a gene. CDR1 is SGHRS, CDR2 YFSETQ, per germline. The length of the CDR3 is 15 residues. The CDR3 bases are TGCGCCAGCAGCGGAGCGGGACAGGGGGCGACTGAAGCTTTCTTT. Protein product: CASSGAGQGATEAFF.

This clonotype was seen a handful of times. V usage is TRBV2 and J usage is TRBJ2-7; D gene unclear. There are 14 residues in the CDR3. Germline V gives CDR1 SNHLY, CDR2 FYNNEI. Deletions cut 6 bases from V and 0 bases from J, with 12 bases between. The CDR3, as DNA: TGTGCCAGCAGCTCCGGACGGAGCTCCTACGAGCAGTACTTC. This translates into CASSSGRSSYEQYF.

This clonotype showed up just a few times. The chain combines TRBV18 with TRBJ2-5; 8 bases map to TRBD2. The V gene end was trimmed by 3 bases and the J gene end by 4 bases; junction bases not matched to a gene: 4. This CDR3 contains 14 residues. Germline assignment: CDR1 KGHSH and CDR2 LQKENI. The CDR3 region is CASSPRGGSETQYF. CDR3 in DNA: TGTGCCAGCTCACCTCGGGGGGGCTCAGAGACCCAGTACTTC.

This clonotype turned up a few times. The J gene is TRBJ2-1, the V gene TRBV28; the D gene is possibly TRBD1 (5 bases). This CDR3 has 17 amino acids. With 5 bases removed from V and 0 bases from J, the gap between germline ends came to 17 bases. Germline assignment: CDR1 MDHEN and CDR2 SYDVKM. This chain's CDR3 is CASSLLYRISSYNEQFF. CDR3 coding DNA: TGTGCCAGCAGTCTACTCTACAGGATCAGCTCCTACAATGAGCAGTTCTTC.

This clonotype has ten or more counts. V is TRBV7-2 and J is TRBJ1-1; a weak D match, TRBD1 (6 bases). Trimming took off 4 bases at V and 6 bases at J, with 21 bases between the two ends. Germline CDR1 reads SGHTA; CDR2 reads FQGNSA. The CDR3 length is 16 residues. The CDR3 bases are TGTGCCAGCAGCTCTGGCCCCCGCGGGACAAGCCCTGAAGCTTTCTTT. Protein product: CASSSGPRGTSPEAFF.

The rearrangement joins TRBV14 to TRBJ1-3, with TRBD1 as a possible D gene (6 bases). The CDR3 has 15 residues. Trimming pared 2 bases from V and 3 bases from J, leaving 11 bases between. Per germline, CDR1 SGHDN and CDR2 FVKESK. CDR3 amino acids: CASSQTGSIGNTIYF. In DNA form, the CDR3 reads TGTGCCAGCAGCCAAACAGGGTCAATTGGAAACACCATATATTTT. Looking up the rest from reference TRBV14 and TRBJ1-3 gives the full variable domain: EAGVTQFPSHSVIEKGQTVTLRCDPISGHDNLYWYRRVMGKEIKFLLHFVKESKQDESGMPNNRFLAERTGGTYSTLKVQPAELEDSGVYFCASSQTGSIGNTIYFGEGSWLTVV.

The chain combines TRBV7-9 with TRBJ2-3; D possibly corresponds to TRBD1 (5 bases). V lost 0 bases and J lost 3, with 10 bases in between. This CDR3 is built from 15 residues. CDR1 and CDR2 (germline): SEHNR, FQNEAQ (reference sequence). This CDR3 is CASSLAQGRTDTQYF. The DNA for the CDR3 is TGTGCCAGCAGCTTAGCCCAGGGAAGAACAGATACGCAGTATTTT.

A few counts support this clonotype. The V call is TRBV7-9, the J call TRBJ2-3; 10 bases agree with TRBD1. CDR1 is SEHNR and CDR2 is FQNEAQ in the germline V gene (reference sequence). V gave up 1 base and J gave up 4 bases; unmatched junction bases: 8. The CDR3 is 17 amino acids. CDR3 amino acids: CASSLGSGTGAADTQYF. The CDR3 bases are TGTGCCAGCAGCTTAGGATCAGGGACAGGGGCCGCAGATACGCAGTATTTT.

This clonotype was counted a few times. The chain couples TRBV24-1 to TRBJ2-7; D unclear. CDR1 and CDR2 from the germline V gene are KGHDR and SFDVKD. The V and J ends lost 1 base and 3 bases respectively, with 9 bases between them. This CDR3 contains 14 residues. CDR3 sequence (DNA): TGTGCCACCAGTGATTTAGCTAAGGTCTACGAGCAGTACTTC. Its protein is CATSDLAKVYEQYF.

The gene calls are TRBV11-1 and TRBJ2-7, with 12 bases lining up with TRBD2. The CDR3 sequence is 20 residues long. Germline V gene sequence: CDR1 SGHAT, CDR2 FQDESV (reference sequence). Trimming took 3 bases from V and 4 from J; bases not matched to a gene: 19. The CDR3 loop is CASSFSSGRRQTSGRYEQYF. CDR3 DNA: TGTGCCAGCAGCTTTTCTTCGGGCAGGCGACAGACTAGCGGGAGATACGAGCAGTACTTC.

This clonotype was counted many times. The V and J genes are TRBV12-3 or TRBV12-4 and TRBJ1-1; D not certain. V lost 8 bases and J 10 bases, leaving 11 bases between the germline ends. The CDR3 contains 10 residues. The CDR3 reads CASSLDGAFF. CDR3 coding DNA: TGTGCCAGCTCCTTAGACGGAGCTTTCTTT.

This sequence joins TRBV10-3 and TRBJ2-4; D uncertain. Deletions cut 2 bases from V and 2 bases from J, with 7 bases between. CDR1 ENHRY and CDR2 SYGVKD come from the germline V gene. This CDR3 is built from 14 residues. Here the CDR3 DNA reads TGTGCCATCAGTGAGGGTTGGACCAAAAACATTCAGTACTTC. Translating it yields CAISEGWTKNIQYF.

This clonotype was seen at least ten times. The chain is built from TRBV20-1 and TRBJ2-3, with D possibly being TRBD1 (6 bases). The CDR3 contains 15 residues. Germline values: CDR1 DFQATT, CDR2 SNEGSKA (reference sequence). V lost 0 bases, J lost 5 bases, and 15 bases lay in between. The CDR3 nucleotides are TGCAGTGCTAGAGATCTACGGCAGGGGATAGATACGCAGTATTTT. This gives the protein CSARDLRQGIDTQYF.

This clonotype was seen a handful of times. Germline and junction disagree at one end, which may indicate a read error. The chain employs TRBV7-7 and TRBJ1-6; 9 bases map to TRBD1. Looked up from germline, CDR1 is SSHAT and CDR2 is FNYEAQ (reference sequence). This CDR3 has 20 amino acids. As DNA, the CDR3 is TGTGCTAGCAGCTTAATATTGGACAGGGGAGGGAGCTCCTATAATTCACCCCTCCACTTT. Its protein is CASSLILDRGGSSYNSPLHF.

The chain employs TRBV12-3 or TRBV12-4 and TRBJ2-1, with 12 positions matching TRBD2. The junction had 4 bases not matched to a gene; V was cut back by 6 bases and J by 7 bases. The CDR3 extends over 14 amino acids. The CDR3 here is CASSGLAGRNEQFF. The CDR3 nucleotides read TGTGCCAGCAGCGGACTAGCGGGAAGGAATGAGCAGTTCTTC.